One sample yielded the 9 T cell receptor beta chains listed below, sequenced in a study of blood T cells in healthy people across ages. A sample-barcoded 5' primer and a J-beta primer mix were used in a second PCR of roughly 7 to 11 cycles. TCRdb called the 5' RACE reads again in MiXCR, with one record for every CDR3 protein. This sample yields about 580,000 distinct CDR3 sequences, of which around 48% are seen a single time; 20% to 25% belongs to the top ten. Sequenced material: blood. The receptors shown here come from an elderly man in good health.

This clonotype is a singleton in its sample. The CDR3 DNA follows: TGCAGTGCTAGAGATCATGACAGGGGGAACTATGGCTACACCTTC. This translates into CSARDHDRGNYGYTF. The V gene is TRBV20-1, the J gene TRBJ1-2, with TRBD1 matching over 9 bases. Trimming at V came to 0 bases and at J to 2 bases, leaving 4 bases not matched to a gene. There are 15 residues in the CDR3. Per the germline V gene, CDR1 is DFQATT and CDR2 is SNEGSKA (reference sequence).

The V call is TRBV29-1, the J call TRBJ2-5; D is unclear. This CDR3 is built from 12 residues. Germline-derived CDR1 and CDR2 are SQVTM and ANQGSEA. Trimming removed 3 bases at V and 2 bases at J, with 7 bases between. The CDR3 is CSVDGLQETQYF. In nucleotides, the CDR3 is TGCAGCGTTGATGGGCTTCAAGAGACCCAGTACTTC.

The chain joins TRBV30 to TRBJ2-1; TRBD2 aligns across 7 bases. CDR3 length: 14 residues. After removal of 3 bases from V and 7 bases from J, the junction contained 9 bases not matched to a gene. The germline V gene has CDR1 GTSNPN and CDR2 SVGIG (reference sequence). The CDR3 region has the DNA TGTGCCTGGAGCAGGCTAGCGGCCGGGAATGAGCAGTTCTTC. It codes for CAWSRLAAGNEQFF.

The chain carries TRBV9 and TRBJ2-2; no clear D gene. The CDR3 is 15 amino acids. Trimming removed 3 bases at V and 1 base at J, with 10 bases between. Germline-derived CDR1 and CDR2 are SGDLS and YYNGEE. The CDR3 DNA sequence: TGTGCCAGCAGCGGCGCCGGGCAGAACACCGGGGAGCTGTTTTTT. Translation: CASSGAGQNTGELFF.

On this clonotype itself: It may be a read error: a sequence one base away is much more abundant. The V and J genes are TRBV7-2 and TRBJ2-7; TRBD1 aligns across 9 bases. Germline assignment: CDR1 SGHTA and CDR2 FQGNSA. The CDR3 consists of 16 residues. Losses at the gene ends were 6 bases for V and 2 bases for J; bases not matched to a gene: 11. In DNA form, the CDR3 reads TGTGCCAGCAGTTTGACCGGGACAGGGCAAACCTACGAGCAGTACTTC. This encodes CASSLTGTGQTYEQYF. The full variable domain, with the rest looked up from reference TRBV7-2 and TRBJ2-7, is GAGVSQSPSNKVTEKGKDVELRCDPISGHTALYWYRQSLGQGLEFLIYFQGNSAPDKSGLPSDRFSAERTGGSVSTLTIQRTQQEDSAVYLCASSLTGTGQTYEQYFGPGTRLTVT.

The rearrangement joins TRBV3-1 to TRBJ2-5; the D is unclear. TRBJ2-7 matches the DNA end more closely, so the J call is doubtful. This CDR3 region has 11 residues. Germline CDR1 and CDR2: LGHDT and YNNKEL (reference sequence). CDR3 nucleotide sequence: TGTGCCAGCAGCCAAGTACACGAGCAGTACTTC. As protein: CASSQVHEQYF.

The chain uses TRBV9 and TRBJ2-3; 10 bases match TRBD2. The CDR3 runs to 16 residues. Per the germline V gene, CDR1 is SGDLS and CDR2 is YYNGEE. The J segment lost 4 bases and the V segment lost 0 bases, leaving 5 bases of the junction unmatched. This CDR3 is CASSVGPSGSPDTQYF. The CDR3, as DNA: TGTGCCAGCAGCGTAGGGCCTAGCGGGAGCCCAGATACGCAGTATTTT.

The CDR3 DNA sequence: TGCAGCGCTACACATACGGGGATGATGGAGACCCAGTACTTC. Its translation: CSATHTGMMETQYF. The chain employs TRBV29-1 and TRBJ2-5, with D possibly TRBD2 on 5 matching bases. This CDR3 comprises 14 residues. Germline CDR1 reads SQVTM; CDR2 reads ANQGSEA. V was cut by 7 bases and J by 5 bases, with 20 bases left in between.

The rearrangement uses TRBV20-1 and TRBJ2-1; perhaps TRBD2 as D (6 bases). This CDR3 comprises 18 residues. The germline V and J ends were trimmed by 1 base and 0 bases, with 19 bases remaining between them. Looked up from germline, CDR1 is DFQATT and CDR2 is SNEGSKA (reference sequence). In DNA form, the CDR3 reads TGCAGTGCTAGAGGGGCGGCAAGCGCGGGAAGCTCCTACAATGAGCAGTTCTTC. It is translated as CSARGAASAGSSYNEQFF.